This T cell receptor beta chain was recovered during a study of T-cell memory formation after mild COVID-19. Background on the study: Most TCR clusters belonged to a single donor. Study conclusions and caveats: Researchers report contracting CD4+ clones mostly in CM and EM, with CD8+ clones in EMRA.

A single record per CDR3 protein comes from TCRdb applying MiXCR to the 5' RACE reads. The sample yields about 340,000 distinct CDR3 sequences, 10% to 15% seen once. Germline CDR1 and CDR2: SGHRS and YFSETQ. This CDR3 is 11 amino acids long. V lost 4 bases, J lost 0 bases, and 2 bases lay in between. This clonotype occurred many times. Its specificity is unknown. Sequenced: PBMCs or a T cell subset sorted from them (not recorded which). This clonotype was obtained from a man aged 18 to 29 who had mild COVID-19 (a few samples of this study predate the infection). Cell type and time point are not known. This chain uses TRBV5-1 with TRBJ2-7; D gene unclear. The CDR3, as DNA: TGCGCCAGCAGCCCCTCCTACGAGCAGTACGTC. This translates into CASSPSYEQYV.